The next 25 T cell receptor beta chains were all read from a single sample in a study of blood T cell repertoires in COVID-19. The assay was immunoSEQ multiplex PCR, and TCRdb's table has in-frame clones only and misses some. Of about 200,000 clones listed, 90% are singletons. Source material: peripheral blood. The receptors here all came from a man between 45 and 60 years old with acute or convalescent COVID-19.

This rearrangement joins TRBV19 to TRBJ1-2; D ambiguous. Germline V gene lookup returns CDR1 LNHDA and CDR2 SQIVND (reference sequence). Trimming shortened V by 5 bases and J by 8 bases, and 15 bases separated the two germline ends. The CDR3 consists of 13 residues. This CDR3 is CASSAGRVNGYTF. The CDR3, as DNA: TGTGCCAGTAGTGCCGGGAGGGTGAACGGCTACACCTTC.

This clone was counted once. The rearrangement uses TRBV18 and TRBJ1-1; 8 bases match TRBD1. The CDR3 sequence is 15 residues long. V lost 0 bases, J lost 0 bases, and 0 bases stayed unmatched. From germline, CDR1 is KGHSH and CDR2 LQKENI. The CDR3 nucleotides read TGTGCCAGCTCACCACCGACAGGGGTGAACACTGAAGCTTTCTTT. Translation gives CASSPPTGVNTEAFF.

This clone has a count of ten or more. The chain combines TRBV5-6 with TRBJ2-5, with D possibly TRBD2 on 6 matching bases. Germline V gene sequence: CDR1 SGHDT, CDR2 YYEEEE. The V and J ends lost 4 bases and 5 bases respectively, with 18 bases between them. This CDR3 has 15 residues. The CDR3 loop reads CASSPITGTPETQYF. The DNA for the CDR3 is TGTGCCAGCAGCCCTATCACCGGGACTCCTGAGACCCAGTACTTC. The variable domain in full, with the rest retrieved from reference TRBV5-6 and TRBJ2-5, is DAGVTQSPTHLIKTRGQQVTLRCSPKSGHDTVSWYQQALGQGPQFIFQYYEEEERQRGNFPDRFSGHQFPNYSSELNVNALLLGDSALYLCASSPITGTPETQYFGPGTRLLVL.

V and J are TRBV27 and TRBJ1-2; D is perhaps TRBD1 (6 bases). CDR1 is MNHEY and CDR2 is SMNVEV in the germline V gene (reference sequence). Trimming removed 2 bases at V and 7 bases at J, with 11 bases between. This CDR3 comprises 13 residues. CDR3: CASSLNSGVGYTF. CDR3 bases: TGTGCCAGCAGTTTAAATTCAGGGGTTGGCTACACCTTC.

V and J are TRBV5-6 and TRBJ1-1; D is uncertain. CDR1 SGHDT and CDR2 YYEEEE come from the germline V gene. Trimming stripped 0 bases from V and 8 bases from J, with 8 bases between. The CDR3 sequence is 12 residues long. CDR3 DNA: TGTGCCAGCAGCTTGGACAGATGGGAAGCTTTCTTT. Translated: CASSLDRWEAFF.

CDR3 sequence (DNA): TGTGCCTGGGAGGGACAGTCAATCTATGGCTACACCTTC. Residues: CAWEGQSIYGYTF. V is TRBV30 and J is TRBJ1-2; TRBD1 agrees at 7 bases. Germline CDR1 and CDR2: GTSNPN and SVGIG (reference sequence). CDR3 length: 13 residues. J was trimmed by 4 bases and V by 5 bases; bases with no gene match: 7.

This chain joins TRBV5-8 and TRBJ1-4; 9 bases agree with TRBD1. CDR1 is SGHTS and CDR2 is YDEGEE in the germline V gene. The length of the CDR3 is 16 residues. The V and J ends lost 4 bases and 0 bases, in that order; junction bases with no gene match: 4. The CDR3, as DNA: TGTGCCAGCAGCCGTGGACAGGGGCCAACTAATGAAAAACTGTTTTTT. Amino acids: CASSRGQGPTNEKLFF.

This clone is a singleton in its sample. The chain employs TRBV5-1 and TRBJ1-2; TRBD1 agrees at 8 bases. CDR1 is SGHRS and CDR2 is YFSETQ in the germline V gene. V shed 4 bases and J 4 bases; nucleotides not matched to a gene: 6. The CDR3 contains 14 residues. The CDR3 protein is CASSRSDRGYGYTF. The CDR3 coding sequence is TGCGCCAGCAGCCGCTCAGACAGGGGCTATGGCTACACCTTC.

The genes are TRBV9 and TRBJ2-2; possible D gene TRBD1, 5 bases. Germline CDR1 reads SGDLS; CDR2 reads YYNGEE. The germline V and J ends were trimmed by 5 bases and 6 bases, with 14 bases remaining between them. The length of the CDR3 is 14 residues. The CDR3 loop reads CASSRRGLAGELFF. The CDR3 DNA is TGTGCCAGCAGTAGAAGGGGCCTGGCCGGGGAGCTGTTTTTT. Full variable domain (rest looked up from reference TRBV9 and TRBJ2-2): DSGVTQTPKHLITATGQRVTLRCSPRSGDLSVYWYQQSLDQGLQFLIQYYNGEERAKGNILERFSAQQFPDLHSELNLSSLELGDSALYFCASSRRGLAGELFFGEGSRLTVL.

The J gene is TRBJ1-4, the V gene TRBV7-8, with 7 bases identical to TRBD1. Trimming removed 6 bases from V and 7 bases from J; junction bases left unmatched: 14. Germline V gene data show CDR1 as SGHVS and CDR2 as FQNEAQ. The CDR3 totals 16 residues. The CDR3 bases are TGTGCCAGCAGACGCTTAGATGGGGACAGTGCTGAAAAACTGTTTTTT. Translated, it gives CASRRLDGDSAEKLFF. The variable domain in full, with the rest retrieved from reference TRBV7-8 and TRBJ1-4, is GAGVSQSPRYKVAKRGQDVALRCDPISGHVSLFWYQQALGQGPEFLTYFQNEAQLDKSGLPSDRFFAERPEGSVSTLKIQRTQQEDSAVYLCASRRLDGDSAEKLFFGSGTQLSVL.

V usage is TRBV9 and J usage is TRBJ2-1, with D possibly matching TRBD2 (5 bases). The germline gives CDR1 SGDLS, CDR2 YYNGEE. Trimming shortened V by 2 bases and J by 6 bases, and 9 bases separated the two germline ends. CDR3 length: 13 amino acids. CDR3 bases: TGTGCCAGCAGCGTCTTTGCGGGCAATGAGCAGTTCTTC. Amino acid sequence: CASSVFAGNEQFF.

The chain couples TRBV7-6 to TRBJ2-1; 7 bases map to TRBD2. This CDR3 spans 16 amino acids. Germline trimming cut 5 bases from V and 2 bases from J; bases unmatched to any gene: 9. Per germline, CDR1 SGHVS and CDR2 FNYEAQ. The CDR3 is CASSSPKRGAYNEQFF. CDR3 sequence (DNA): TGTGCCAGCAGCAGCCCTAAGCGGGGCGCCTACAATGAGCAGTTCTTC.

The rearrangement joins TRBV6-5 to TRBJ2-1; D remains ambiguous. The length of the CDR3 is 14 residues. Germline V CDR1 and CDR2: MNHEY, SVGAGI. V lost 6 bases to trimming and J lost 5 bases, with 14 bases between them. The CDR3 nucleotides are TGTGCCAGCAGGGCCCTGCGACTTAACAATGAGCAGTTCTTC. It is translated as CASRALRLNNEQFF.

The chain couples TRBV18 to TRBJ2-1; 10 bases are a match to TRBD2. V shed 3 bases and J 4 bases; nucleotides not matched to a gene: 3. This CDR3 is 15 amino acids long. Germline V CDR1 and CDR2: KGHSH, LQKENI. The DNA for the CDR3 is TGTGCCAGCTCACCGGGACTAGCGAGTTACAATGAGCAGTTCTTC. This encodes CASSPGLASYNEQFF.

In DNA, the CDR3 is TGTGCCTGGGCCAATAGAGGCGCCTCTGGAAACACCATATATTTT. Translating it yields CAWANRGASGNTIYF. The chain employs TRBV30 and TRBJ1-3, with D hard to call. The V gene's germline CDR1 is GTSNPN and CDR2 SVGIG (reference sequence). The CDR3 is 15 amino acids. The ends were cut back, 5 bases at V and 0 bases at J, with 14 bases in the middle.

This rearrangement joins TRBV20-1 to TRBJ2-1; 12 nucleotides line up with TRBD2. The V and J ends lost 3 bases and 0 bases, in that order; junction bases with no gene match: 3. Germline CDR1 is DFQATT and CDR2 is SNEGSKA (reference sequence). The CDR3 has 16 residues. The CDR3 here is CSASLAGGSSYNEQFF. Written as DNA, the CDR3 is TGCAGTGCTAGTCTAGCGGGGGGGTCCTCCTACAATGAGCAGTTCTTC.

The V gene is TRBV28, the J gene TRBJ2-4; tentatively, D is TRBD1 (7 bases). Trimming removed 8 bases at V and 6 bases at J, with 17 bases between. This CDR3 has 14 residues. Germline values: CDR1 MDHEN, CDR2 SYDVKM. The CDR3 reads CASSSPQGGNIQYF. The CDR3 nucleotides read TGTGCCAGCTCATCCCCTCAGGGGGGAAACATTCAGTACTTC.

This chain links TRBV27 with TRBJ2-5; 7 bases are shared with TRBD1. J gave up 4 bases and V 7 bases, and 6 bases lay outside the gene matches. The CDR3 runs 13 residues. Germline CDR1 MNHEY, CDR2 SMNVEV (reference sequence). The CDR3 DNA sequence: TGTGCCAGCACCGACAGGGTGGGAGAGACCCAGTACTTC. Encoded protein: CASTDRVGETQYF.

The chain uses TRBV7-9 and TRBJ2-7, with D possibly TRBD1 on 5 matching bases. Deletions cut 3 bases from V and 5 bases from J, with 11 bases between. CDR3 length: 13 amino acids. Germline CDR1 is SEHNR and CDR2 is FQNEAQ (reference sequence). The CDR3 reads CASSLPGMNEQYV. CDR3 in DNA: TGTGCCAGCAGCTTGCCAGGGATGAACGAGCAGTACGTC.

The genes are TRBV28 and TRBJ1-5; the D gene is possibly TRBD1 (6 bases). In germline, CDR1 is MDHEN, CDR2 SYDVKM. This CDR3 has 14 amino acids. V lost 8 bases to trimming and J lost 5 bases, with 16 bases between them. The CDR3 DNA follows: TGTGCCAGCGGGGACAACGAGTGGGATCAGCCCCAGCATTTT. Amino acids: CASGDNEWDQPQHF.

This chain joins TRBV19 and TRBJ2-3, with TRBD1 matching over 11 bases. The germline gives CDR1 LNHDA, CDR2 SQIVND (reference sequence). This CDR3 has 15 amino acids. The junction had 7 bases not matched to a gene; V was cut back by 4 bases and J by 7 bases. The CDR3 is CASSTPGTGGHTQYF. In DNA form, the CDR3 reads TGTGCCAGTAGTACGCCCGGGACAGGGGGACATACGCAGTATTTT.

The CDR3 spells CASRRASGSEGGELFF. The CDR3 nucleotides are TGTGCCAGCAGAAGGGCTAGCGGGAGCGAGGGCGGGGAGCTGTTTTTT. The V and J genes are TRBV7-3 and TRBJ2-2, with TRBD2 matching 10 bases. The V segment lost 6 bases and the J segment 7 bases; nucleotides outside the gene matches: 11. CDR1 and CDR2 from the germline V gene are SGHTA and FQGTGA. This CDR3 comprises 16 residues.

CDR3 coding DNA: TGCGCCAGCAGCCAGAAACTAACAAGCTCCTACGAGCAGTACTTC. Residues: CASSQKLTSSYEQYF. The genes are TRBV4-1 and TRBJ2-7; D gene unclear. The V gene lost 3 bases and the J gene lost 0 bases, with 12 bases spanning the gap. The CDR3 is 15 amino acids. From germline, CDR1 is MGHRA and CDR2 YSYEKL.

A single count supports this clone. V is TRBV5-1 and J is TRBJ2-7; tentative D call: TRBD2 (6 bases). V lost 3 bases and J 8 bases, leaving 12 bases between the germline ends. Germline assignment: CDR1 SGHRS and CDR2 YFSETQ. The CDR3 spans 12 residues. CDR3 sequence (DNA): TGCGCCAGCAGCTCCGGGGACTCCAAGCAGTACGTC. This gives the protein CASSSGDSKQYV.

The genes are TRBV2 and TRBJ1-1; D not resolved. Germline-derived CDR1 and CDR2 are SNHLY and FYNNEI. CDR3 length: 13 residues. V was pared by 1 base and J by 7 bases, with 10 bases between. CDR3 coding DNA: TGTGCCAGCAGTGAAGGACGGCGGGGTGAAGCTTTCTTT. Protein product: CASSEGRRGEAFF.